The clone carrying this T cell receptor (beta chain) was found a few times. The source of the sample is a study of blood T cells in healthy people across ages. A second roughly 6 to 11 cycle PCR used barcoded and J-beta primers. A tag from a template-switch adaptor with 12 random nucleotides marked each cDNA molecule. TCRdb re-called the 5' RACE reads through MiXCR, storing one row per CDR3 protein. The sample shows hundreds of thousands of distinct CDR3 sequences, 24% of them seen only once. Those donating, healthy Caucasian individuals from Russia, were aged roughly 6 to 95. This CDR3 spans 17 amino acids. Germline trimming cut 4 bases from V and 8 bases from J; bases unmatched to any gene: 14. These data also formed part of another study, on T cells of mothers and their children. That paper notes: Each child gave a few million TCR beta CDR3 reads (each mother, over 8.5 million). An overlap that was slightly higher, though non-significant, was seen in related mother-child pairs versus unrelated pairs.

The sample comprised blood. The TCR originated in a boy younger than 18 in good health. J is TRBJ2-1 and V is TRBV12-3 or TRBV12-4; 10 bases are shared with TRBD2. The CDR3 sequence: CASSSPTERGGLDEQFF. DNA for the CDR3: TGTGCCAGCAGTTCTCCGACTGAGCGGGGGGGCCTTGATGAGCAGTTCTTC.